The 12 T cell receptor beta chains below were found in one sample sequenced in a study of blood T cell repertoires in COVID-19 (dated by TCRdb to about 2020). The library was made by the immunoSEQ multiplex PCR assay. Not all clones reach the TCRdb copy of this immuneACCESS table, which keeps in-frame sequences only. Checked studies attribute under half of the gap to unresolved V genes and leave the rest unexplained. The sample data list fewer than 200,000 clones, and roughly 89% of these were observed just once. In total, the top ten clones hold under 15% of the sample. Input material: peripheral blood. These receptors were collected from a woman in her 70s with COVID-19, enrolled during active disease.

This chain connects TRBV15 to TRBJ1-2; the D is unclear. Germline lookup yields CDR1 LNHNV and CDR2 YYDKDF (reference sequence). This CDR3 is 14 amino acids long. Trimming removed 0 bases at V and 8 bases at J, with 13 bases between. This chain's CDR3 is CATSRDGSGPGYTF. The CDR3 DNA follows: TGTGCCACCAGCAGAGATGGCAGCGGCCCGGGCTACACCTTC.

J is TRBJ1-3 and V is TRBV19, with D hard to call. V was pared by 9 bases and J by 1 base, with 22 bases between. This CDR3 region has 17 residues. Germline V gives CDR1 LNHDA, CDR2 SQIVND (reference sequence). CDR3 loop: CASQMGSFTYSGNTIYF. Here the CDR3 DNA reads TGTGCCAGCCAAATGGGCTCCTTTACCTATTCTGGAAACACCATATATTTT.

V is TRBV27 and J is TRBJ1-2; TRBD1 agrees at 9 bases. From germline, CDR1 is MNHEY and CDR2 SMNVEV (reference sequence). V shed 3 bases and J 4 bases; nucleotides not matched to a gene: 6. This CDR3 contains 15 residues. The CDR3 spells CASSLSSGQGYGYTF. For the CDR3, the DNA is TGTGCCAGCAGTTTGAGCTCGGGACAGGGCTATGGCTACACCTTC.

The chain employs TRBV5-1 and TRBJ2-5; D may be TRBD2 (6 bases). Between the trimmed V and J ends, which lost 2 bases and 5 bases, there was a span of 31 bases. This CDR3 region has 20 residues. Germline loops: CDR1 SGHRS, CDR2 YFSETQ. CDR3 coding DNA: TGCGCCAGCAGCTTTGTCCCGGATGCCATGCCGACTAGTAGGATGGAGACCCAGTACTTC. It encodes CASSFVPDAMPTSRMETQYF.

The V and J genes are TRBV7-3 and TRBJ1-3, with D uncertain. The V and J ends lost 1 base and 8 bases respectively, with 12 bases between them. The germline gives CDR1 SGHTA, CDR2 FQGTGA. The CDR3 is 14 amino acids. The CDR3 reads CASSLSNTADTIYF. The CDR3 DNA follows: TGTGCCAGCAGCTTAAGTAACACAGCAGACACCATATATTTT.

This chain connects TRBV5-1 to TRBJ2-1, with 9 bases identical to TRBD1. V lost 5 bases to trimming and J lost 8 bases; unmatched junction nucleotides: 2. The CDR3 is 12 residues long. Germline assignment: CDR1 SGHRS and CDR2 YFSETQ. This chain's CDR3 is CASRQGADEQFF. The CDR3 DNA sequence: TGCGCCAGCAGACAGGGGGCGGATGAGCAGTTCTTC.

The chain has TRBV30 and TRBJ1-5; the match to TRBD1 covers 8 bases. Germline V gene data show CDR1 as GTSNPN and CDR2 as SVGIG (reference sequence). J lost 5 bases, V lost 3 bases, and 9 bases had no gene match. The CDR3 contains 15 residues. For the CDR3, the DNA is TGTGCCTGGAGGGCGCCAGGGGGCAGGCATCAGCCCCAGCATTTT. Amino acid sequence: CAWRAPGGRHQPQHF.

The rearrangement links TRBV11-1 to TRBJ2-7; 7 bases agree with TRBD2. The V segment lost 5 bases and the J segment 3 bases; nucleotides outside the gene matches: 7. Germline V gives CDR1 SGHAT, CDR2 FQDESV (reference sequence). The CDR3 sequence is 14 residues long. Written as DNA, the CDR3 is TGTGCCAGCAGCATTAAAGCGGGAAACTACGAGCAGTACTTC. Translation: CASSIKAGNYEQYF.

This sequence joins TRBV7-9 and TRBJ2-7; 7 nucleotides line up with TRBD2. J was trimmed by 0 bases and V by 11 bases; bases with no gene match: 10. The CDR3 runs 14 residues. The germline V gene has CDR1 SEHNR and CDR2 FQNEAQ (reference sequence). The CDR3 nucleotides are TGTGCCGGCGGGAGTAGCGGACTCTCCTACGAGCAGTACTTC. Its translation: CAGGSSGLSYEQYF.

This clone appeared once. The chain joins TRBV30 to TRBJ1-1; 7 bases map to TRBD1. CDR1 and CDR2 (germline): GTSNPN, SVGIG (reference sequence). This CDR3 is 14 amino acids long. J was trimmed by 0 bases and V by 4 bases; bases with no gene match: 5. CDR3 DNA sequence: TGTGCCTGGAATCGACAGGGTATGAACACTGAAGCTTTCTTT. Protein: CAWNRQGMNTEAFF.

The chain uses TRBV10-3 and TRBJ2-5; D might be TRBD1 (8 bases). V was trimmed by 4 bases and J by 5 bases, leaving 11 bases between them. Germline V gene sequence: CDR1 ENHRY, CDR2 SYGVKD. The length of the CDR3 is 13 residues. CDR3: CAISVQGGETQYF. The CDR3 DNA sequence: TGTGCCATCAGTGTACAGGGGGGGGAGACCCAGTACTTC.

The V and J genes are TRBV2 and TRBJ2-7; no clear D gene. The V gene's germline CDR1 is SNHLY and CDR2 FYNNEI. This CDR3 region has 13 residues. V was clipped by 5 bases and J by 0 bases, with 8 bases between them. CDR3: CASSLQSSYEQYF. The CDR3 DNA is TGTGCCAGCAGTTTACAGAGCTCCTACGAGCAGTACTTC. The entire variable domain, with the rest obtained from reference TRBV2 and TRBJ2-7, is as follows: EPEVTQTPSHQVTQMGQEVILRCVPISNHLYFYWYRQILGQKVEFLVSFYNNEISEKSEIFDDQFSVERPDGSNFTLKIRSTKLEDSAMYFCASSLQSSYEQYFGPGTRLTVT.